The entry below gives a single T cell receptor (beta chain) sequence along with its context. The trim removed 5 bases at V and 8 bases at J, leaving 11 bases unmatched. The CDR3 is 15 residues long. From germline, CDR1 is ENHRY and CDR2 SYGVKD. This entry belongs to a study of shared clonotypes between healthy human individuals. On the study more broadly: The donor group consisted of a couple of women and a few men, aged 18 to 49.

The input for sorted-subset replicate PCRs was around 210 ng DNA, some 28,000 T cell genomes. The data were produced by immunoSEQ multiplex PCR, yet TCRdb's version contains in-frame clones alone and is incomplete. The sample has more than 2,000,000 clones; over 85% are singletons. The source material was naive CD4+ T cells sorted from blood. Subset of the sample: CD45RA+ positively selected. The source is a young man in good health. This chain links TRBV10-3 with TRBJ2-3; TRBD2 aligns across 9 bases. Here the CDR3 DNA reads TGTGCCATCAGTTCATCGCGGGAGGGCCCCCGTACGCAGTATTTT. Its translation is CAISSSREGPRTQYF.